Below are 13 T cell receptor beta chains sequenced from a single sample in a study of regulatory T cells in long-lasting Graves disease. Stated time point: newly diagnosed GD, antithyroid drugs for less than 3 months. PBMCs provided the RNA from which the TCR library was made. CDR3-region Arm-PCR and iRepertoire HTBI primers produced the TCR beta libraries. TCRdb recomputed calls from the multiplex PCR reads with MiXCR, one row per CDR3 protein. The sample contains under 450,000 distinct CDR3 sequences, 16% of which appear only once. These sequences were also reported in another study, on T cells in Graves' hyperthyroidism and ophthalmopathy.

The material was peripheral blood mononuclear cells (PBMCs), obtained at new diagnosis, from a patient treated with antithyroid drugs. These receptors were collected from a woman under 30 with Graves disease.

The chain combines TRBV12-3 or TRBV12-4 with TRBJ2-7, with TRBD1 matching over 9 bases. The CDR3 length is 16 residues. V lost 3 bases, J lost 6 bases, and 12 bases stayed unmatched. The CDR3 sequence: CASSFLGTGIFSEQYF. DNA for the CDR3: TGTGCCAGCAGTTTCCTCGGGACAGGGATCTTCTCCGAGCAGTACTTC.

This clonotype occurred a few times. Here the CDR3 reads CAWTRGNYGYTF. CDR3 DNA sequence: TGTGCCTGGACCAGGGGGAACTATGGCTACACCTTC. The chain uses TRBV30 and TRBJ1-2, with 7 bases identical to TRBD1. Looked up from germline, CDR1 is GTSNPN and CDR2 is SVGIG (reference sequence). The CDR3 spans 12 residues. The V and J ends lost 4 bases and 2 bases, in that order; junction bases with no gene match: 1.

The chain combines TRBV28 with TRBJ1-3, with D tentatively TRBD1 (5 bases). Per germline, CDR1 MDHEN and CDR2 SYDVKM. This CDR3 region has 16 residues. Trimming took off 1 base at V and 0 bases at J, with 10 bases between the two ends. CDR3 sequence reads: CASSLSGPISGNTIYF. DNA of the CDR3: TGTGCCAGCAGTTTATCAGGGCCGATCTCTGGAAACACCATATATTTT.

Ten or more counts support this clonotype. V is TRBV30 and J is TRBJ2-3, with a weak D call TRBD1 (6 bases). Looked up from germline, CDR1 is GTSNPN and CDR2 is SVGIG (reference sequence). Trimming pared 0 bases from V and 6 bases from J, leaving 7 bases between. This CDR3 region has 12 residues. Written as DNA, the CDR3 is TGTGCCTGGAGTGTAGACAGGGATACGCAGTATTTT. It yields the protein CAWSVDRDTQYF.

This clonotype appeared a few times. The rearrangement uses TRBV20-1 and TRBJ2-7; a possible D gene is TRBD2 (5 bases). Germline V gene lookup returns CDR1 DFQATT and CDR2 SNEGSKA (reference sequence). The CDR3 is made up of 15 amino acids. The CDR3 coding sequence is TGCAGGGTGCCCCCCCCCCCGGGGATCAGCTACGAGCAGTACTTC. Translated, it gives CRVPPPPGISYEQYF.

This clonotype has only a few counts. V and J are TRBV19 and TRBJ1-1, with D possibly TRBD1 on 5 matching bases. Looked up from germline, CDR1 is LNHDA and CDR2 is SQIVND (reference sequence). The CDR3 has 13 amino acids. The ends were cut back, 10 bases at V and 5 bases at J, with 17 bases in the middle. The CDR3 reads CATHQRGRTEAFF. The CDR3 DNA is TGTGCCACCCATCAAAGGGGAAGAACTGAAGCTTTCTTT.

This clonotype has a count of ten or more. In nucleotides, the CDR3 is TGTGCCAGCAGCCAAGATATAGGGGGCCGCACAGATACGCAGTATTTT. This translates into CASSQDIGGRTDTQYF. The V gene is TRBV3-1, the J gene TRBJ2-3; 7 nucleotides align to TRBD1. The V and J ends lost 0 bases and 1 base, in that order; junction bases with no gene match: 4. The length of the CDR3 is 16 residues. CDR1 and CDR2 from the germline V gene are LGHDT and YNNKEL (reference sequence).

In regard to this clonotype: The CDR3 does not end in the conserved phenylalanine or tryptophan, so this is likely a read error. The chain uses TRBV7-9 and TRBJ1-5; the match to TRBD1 covers 8 bases. V was clipped by 4 bases and J by 2 bases; unmatched bases: 1. The CDR3 has 14 amino acids. Germline V lookup: CDR1 SEHNR, CDR2 FQNEAQ (reference sequence). The CDR3 reads CASSSTGGNQPQHL. CDR3 DNA sequence: TGTGCCAGCAGCTCGACAGGGGGCAATCAGCCCCAGCATTTG.

About this clonotype: Relative to the germline gene, one junction end is altered; a read error may explain this. The chain has TRBV5-1 and TRBJ1-1; D remains unclear. The CDR3 extends over 15 amino acids. Germline CDR1 is SGHRS and CDR2 is YFSETQ. CDR3 coding DNA: TGCGCCAGCAGCTTAGGAGAGGGCGCTAGGTCTGAAGGTTTCTTT. It yields the protein CASSLGEGARSEGFF.

This clonotype was seen many times. The genes are TRBV20-1 and TRBJ2-2; 7 bases match TRBD2. The CDR3 extends over 14 amino acids. Trimming took 6 bases from V and 4 from J; bases not matched to a gene: 8. CDR1 is DFQATT, CDR2 SNEGSKA, per germline (reference sequence). In DNA, the CDR3 is TGCAGTGCCCTGCGCGGGGGAATCACCGGGGAGCTGTTTTTT. Translation: CSALRGGITGELFF.

At least ten counts were recorded for this clonotype. This chain joins TRBV10-3 and TRBJ1-1, with TRBD1 matching over 9 bases. V was pared by 6 bases and J by 3 bases, with 2 bases of the junction left unmatched. In germline, CDR1 is ENHRY, CDR2 SYGVKD. The CDR3 is 13 residues long. The CDR3 DNA reads as TGTGCCATCAGGACAGGGGGGGACACTGAAGCTTTCTTT. Its protein is CAIRTGGDTEAFF.

This clonotype was recorded a few times. The chain links TRBV4-1 to TRBJ1-6; tentative D call: TRBD1 (6 bases). The germline gives CDR1 MGHRA, CDR2 YSYEKL. The CDR3 loop spans 21 amino acids. Trimming shortened V by 1 base and J by 6 bases, and 28 bases separated the two germline ends. The CDR3 nucleotides are TGCGCCAGCAGCCAAGTCCGTAATCAGGCGGGGGCGGACGGGGTTAATTCACCCCTCCACTTT. Its protein product is CASSQVRNQAGADGVNSPLHF.

This clonotype was seen many times. The rearrangement uses TRBV3-1 and TRBJ2-7, with 12 bases that match TRBD2. V shed 5 bases, J shed 1 base, and the junction held 9 bases outside the gene matches. This CDR3 contains 17 residues. Germline CDR1 LGHDT, CDR2 YNNKEL (reference sequence). The CDR3 bases are TGTGCCAGCAGCTGGCTAGCGGGGGGGCCCGATTCCTACGAGCAGTACTTC. It codes for CASSWLAGGPDSYEQYF.